This TCR beta chain originates from a study of blood T cell repertoires in COVID-19. As for the study in general: There were acute and convalescent COVID-19 samples, and they came from the United States, Italy and Spain.

The CDR3 extends over 12 amino acids. Trimming shortened V by 4 bases and J by 5 bases, and 7 bases separated the two germline ends. Per the germline V gene, CDR1 is KGHSH and CDR2 is LQKENI. In the original workflow: Nucleated cell counts were estimated from reference gene primer amplification. Some clones are missing from TCRdb's copy, which holds only in-frame ones; the method was immunoSEQ multiplex PCR. V, J and clone size are taken as reported in that table, and D and trimming were inferred from the DNA itself. The top ten hold roughly 25% of the sample, which has under 55,000 clones, less than 80% seen once.

The chain carries TRBV18 and TRBJ2-3; D perhaps matches TRBD1 (5 bases). The specimen was peripheral blood. This receptor was obtained from a man aged 70 or older with acute or convalescent COVID-19. In DNA, the CDR3 is TGTGCCAGCTCACTTCAGGGAGATACGCAGTATTTT. Encoded protein: CASSLQGDTQYF.